This is a list of T cell receptor beta chains from one sample in a study of OX40 agonist ivuxolimab in advanced cancers. The protocol was immunoSEQ multiplex PCR, while the TCRdb copy is restricted to in-frame clones and leaves out a portion. The table records some 80,000 clones, around nine tenths of them present only once. Sequencing used CD4+ or CD8+ T cells sorted from blood, obtained in a trial of the OX40 agonist ivuxolimab. The source is an adult with an advanced solid tumor such as melanoma, head and neck, liver or kidney cancer. Each CDR3 is given without its conserved first and last residue. Each record gives: V gene, J gene, CDR3 protein.

V: TRBV5-1; J: TRBJ2-7; CDR3: ASSLEGFRAYEQY
V: TRBV5-1; J: TRBJ1-2; CDR3: ASSLEGGESAGGGYT
V: TRBV30; J: TRBJ2-2; CDR3: AWSKLAGGPGELF
V: TRBV4-1; J: TRBJ2-5; CDR3: ASSRQLYQETQY
V: TRBV7-2; J: TRBJ2-7; CDR3: ASSYELASGSREQY
V: TRBV30; J: TRBJ2-7; CDR3: AWSPPGLPGLEQY
V: TRBV7-8; J: TRBJ1-1; CDR3: ASRYRGATEAF
V: TRBV6-6; J: TRBJ1-3; CDR3: ASSPGTGSGNTIY
V: TRBV7-8; J: TRBJ2-7; CDR3: ASSRDNSYEQY
V: TRBV30; J: TRBJ2-7; CDR3: ACLSRLKIYEQY
V: TRBV6-5; J: TRBJ1-1; CDR3: ASFGTEAF
V: TRBV27; J: TRBJ2-2; CDR3: ASTADREAGELF
V: TRBV7-5; J: TRBJ2-1; CDR3: ARSSDTSSYNEQF
V: TRBV6-5; J: TRBJ2-7; CDR3: ASSVWTGGYEQY
V: TRBV6-6; J: TRBJ2-1; CDR3: ASSLAGMYNEQF
V: TRBV9; J: TRBJ2-6; CDR3: ASSVSGGAYGANVLT
V: TRBV7-9; J: TRBJ2-2; CDR3: ASSQGGTNTGELF
V: TRBV10-3; J: TRBJ1-2; CDR3: AISQGERYGYT
V: TRBV7-9; J: TRBJ2-5; CDR3: ASSLGAGGPGLETQY
V: TRBV5-1; J: TRBJ1-4; CDR3: ASSLRQNYNEKLF
V: TRBV27; J: TRBJ1-2; CDR3: ASRDTGGGYGYT
V: TRBV19; J: TRBJ2-5; CDR3: ASSIRGTSGVVKTQY
V: TRBV25-1; J: TRBJ1-1; CDR3: ASSSGLRNTEAF
V: TRBV7-9; J: TRBJ2-3; CDR3: ASSLEGTDTQY
V: TRBV30; J: TRBJ2-1; CDR3: AWTLHNEQF
V: TRBV6-5; J: TRBJ2-7; CDR3: ASSSRQGLGEQY
V: TRBV5-1; J: TRBJ2-5; CDR3: ASSNQETQY
V: TRBV25-1; J: TRBJ2-7; CDR3: ASRLSGSYEQY
V: TRBV5-1; J: TRBJ2-1; CDR3: ASRDGTGDYNEQF
V: TRBV10-3; J: TRBJ2-5; CDR3: AISLGRGNQETQY
V: TRBV2; J: TRBJ2-2; CDR3: ASRRDRGAGELF
V: TRBV6-1; J: TRBJ2-7; CDR3: ASSSEPYEQY
V: TRBV9; J: TRBJ2-1; CDR3: ASSVGGRGTYNEQF
V: TRBV2; J: TRBJ2-1; CDR3: ASIETSSYNEQF
V: TRBV19; J: TRBJ1-3; CDR3: ASLGRSSGNTIY
V: TRBV19; J: TRBJ1-5; CDR3: ASSRREVGNQPQH
V: TRBV11-3; J: TRBJ2-4; CDR3: ASSSGDLAKNIQY
V: TRBV2; J: TRBJ1-2; CDR3: ASSEDTDYGYT
V: TRBV11-1; J: TRBJ2-3; CDR3: ASSGRDKKGDTQY
V: TRBV5-8; J: TRBJ2-5; CDR3: ASSLAPASQETQY
V: TRBV5-6; J: TRBJ1-2; CDR3: ASSRGQLSYGYT
V: TRBV19; J: TRBJ1-2; CDR3: ASRIFIGGNYGYT
V: TRBV7-3; J: TRBJ2-5; CDR3: ASSLSGTETQY
V: TRBV11-2; J: TRBJ2-3; CDR3: ASSLSSGSTDTQY
V: TRBV7-2; J: TRBJ1-1; CDR3: ASSSLGGGRRNTEAF
V: TRBV11-2; J: TRBJ2-7; CDR3: ASRKSYEQY
V: TRBV7-9; J: TRBJ2-5; CDR3: ASSLPPNQETQY
V: TRBV6-1; J: TRBJ2-7; CDR3: ASRELQGAYEQY
V: TRBV15; J: TRBJ1-3; CDR3: ATSRESSLSGNTIY
V: TRBV6-5; J: TRBJ2-5; CDR3: ASSYGTGEETQY
V: TRBV21-1; J: TRBJ2-7; CDR3: ASSKRCSAYEQY
V: TRBV19; J: TRBJ1-5; CDR3: ASSIKGANQPQH
V: TRBV5-1; J: TRBJ2-7; CDR3: ASSSTTGGTYEQY
V: TRBV5-1; J: TRBJ2-1; CDR3: ASSLETTRDEQF
V: TRBV7-3; J: TRBJ2-1; CDR3: ASSPESGYNEQF
V: TRBV19; J: TRBJ1-4; CDR3: ASSISPGFREKLF
V: TRBV7-6; J: TRBJ2-7; CDR3: ASSSLAGGSSYEQY
V: TRBV28; J: TRBJ2-7; CDR3: ASSWARDSPYEQY
V: TRBV19; J: TRBJ1-4; CDR3: ASHKEETNEKLF